These 17 T cell receptor beta chains share one sample of origin, sequenced in a study of T cells in localized non-small cell lung cancer. This table comes from immunoSEQ multiplex PCR, and its TCRdb copy is limited to in-frame clones, with some not included. The table shows 61,000 or so clones, with 75% to 90% occurring only once. The source was peripheral blood, collected before any cancer treatment. Every receptor here comes from a woman aged 35 to 70 with stage I lung adenocarcinoma.

The V and J genes are TRBV15 and TRBJ2-3; D ambiguous. V gave up 3 bases and J gave up 5 bases, with 9 bases separating them. The CDR3 runs 13 residues. The germline V gene has CDR1 LNHNV and CDR2 YYDKDF (reference sequence). The CDR3 DNA sequence: TGTGCCACCAGCAGGCCGGTCCAAGATACGCAGTATTTT. This gives the protein CATSRPVQDTQYF.

The table lists this clone with a count of one. This rearrangement joins TRBV2 to TRBJ1-5, with 7 bases lining up with TRBD1. The J segment lost 2 bases and the V segment lost 5 bases, leaving 6 bases of the junction unmatched. The CDR3 consists of 15 residues. CDR1 SNHLY and CDR2 FYNNEI come from the germline V gene. CDR3: CASSTRGGGNQPQHF. The CDR3 DNA reads TGTGCCAGCAGTACCCGAGGGGGCGGCAATCAGCCCCAGCATTTT.

The V gene is TRBV2, the J gene TRBJ1-5; no definite D call. The V gene's germline CDR1 is SNHLY and CDR2 FYNNEI. Deletions cut 0 bases from V and 1 base from J, with 7 bases between. This CDR3 comprises 15 residues. Written as DNA, the CDR3 is TGTGCCAGCAGTGAAGCGCGTAGGAGCAATCAGCCCCAGCATTTT. Protein product: CASSEARRSNQPQHF.

The CDR3 bases are TGCGCCAGCAGCTTGGAAGGGACAGGAATCTCTGGGGCCAACGTCCTGACTTTC. Protein: CASSLEGTGISGANVLTF. V and J are TRBV5-1 and TRBJ2-6; 8 bases line up with TRBD1. The germline CDR1 and CDR2 sequences are SGHRS and YFSETQ. J gave up 0 bases and V 0 bases, and 5 bases lay outside the gene matches. The CDR3 has 18 residues.

This chain connects TRBV14 to TRBJ1-3, with D uncertain. This CDR3 region has 15 residues. Trimming pared 4 bases from V and 0 bases from J, leaving 10 bases between. Germline lookup yields CDR1 SGHDN and CDR2 FVKESK. The CDR3 DNA reads as TGTGCCAGCAGCCTCCGACGGAGCTCTGGAAACACCATATATTTT. This sequence encodes CASSLRRSSGNTIYF.

V usage is TRBV5-1 and J usage is TRBJ2-7, with 9 bases fitting TRBD1. Trimming removed 2 bases from V and 5 bases from J; junction bases left unmatched: 8. This CDR3 comprises 15 residues. CDR1 and CDR2 from the germline V gene are SGHRS and YFSETQ. CDR3 sequence: CASSLTGTGSHEQYF. The CDR3 DNA is TGCGCCAGCAGCTTAACCGGGACAGGGTCCCACGAGCAGTACTTC.

The gene calls are TRBV5-1 and TRBJ1-5; D remains ambiguous. The CDR3 runs to 15 residues. Germline V gene sequence: CDR1 SGHRS, CDR2 YFSETQ. Between the trimmed V and J ends, which lost 0 bases and 0 bases, there was a span of 7 bases. Written as DNA, the CDR3 is TGCGCCAGCAGCTTGGAAGGGAATAGCAATCAGCCCCAGCATTTT. Protein product: CASSLEGNSNQPQHF.

This chain joins TRBV7-2 and TRBJ1-1; 7 bases are a match to TRBD1. Germline V gene sequence: CDR1 SGHTA, CDR2 FQGNSA. Trimming removed 2 bases from V and 1 base from J; junction bases left unmatched: 4. This CDR3 has 15 amino acids. Written as DNA, the CDR3 is TGTGCCAGCAGCTTAACAGGGGCCAGGAACACTGAAGCTTTCTTT. This codes for CASSLTGARNTEAFF.

V usage is TRBV21-1 and J usage is TRBJ1-3. TRBV21-1 is designated a pseudogene. The CDR3 is 13 amino acids. CDR3 protein: CASFRGYGNTIYF. As DNA, the CDR3 is TGTGCCAGCTTCCGGGGTTATGGAAACACCATATATTTT.

This clone was seen a single time. The chain is built from TRBV9 and TRBJ2-5; D is undetermined. The germline V gene has CDR1 SGDLS and CDR2 YYNGEE. This CDR3 region has 15 residues. With 0 bases removed from V and 5 bases from J, the gap between germline ends came to 14 bases. CDR3 sequence reads: CASSVVASPRETQYF. As DNA, the CDR3 is TGTGCCAGCAGCGTAGTGGCTAGTCCTCGGGAGACCCAGTACTTC.

V usage is TRBV20-1 and J usage is TRBJ1-3, with D unclear. Germline CDR1 is DFQATT and CDR2 is SNEGSKA (reference sequence). V was shortened by 7 bases and J by 1 base, with 5 bases between the two germline ends. The CDR3 has 11 amino acids. CDR3 nucleotide sequence: TGCAGTGGGAGTTCTGGAAACACCATATATTTT. This gives the protein CSGSSGNTIYF.

The CDR3 loop reads CASRGQGASTGELFF. The CDR3 DNA sequence: TGCGCCAGCAGGGGGCAGGGGGCGAGCACCGGGGAGCTGTTTTTT. The chain links TRBV4-3 to TRBJ2-2; 8 nucleotides line up with TRBD1. The CDR3 is 15 residues long. The V segment lost 6 bases and the J segment 4 bases; nucleotides outside the gene matches: 7. Per germline, CDR1 LGHNA and CDR2 YSLEER.

The rearrangement uses TRBV4-1 and TRBJ2-7; D is unclear. This CDR3 has 11 residues. CDR1 is MGHRA and CDR2 is YSYEKL in the germline V gene. Trimming took 3 bases from V and 6 from J, leaving 6 bases between them. DNA of the CDR3: TGCGCCAGCAGCCAGGGAATCGAGCAGTACTTC. Residues: CASSQGIEQYF.

The V call is TRBV7-3, the J call TRBJ2-1; D is possibly TRBD2 (5 bases). V dropped 2 bases and J dropped 7 bases, with 9 bases sitting between them. The CDR3 covers 13 residues. Germline V lookup: CDR1 SGHTA, CDR2 FQGTGA. CDR3 in amino acids: CASSLARGNEQFF. As DNA, the CDR3 is TGTGCCAGCAGCTTAGCCCGAGGGAATGAGCAGTTCTTC. Full variable domain (remainder filled in from reference TRBV7-3 and TRBJ2-1): GAGVSQTPSNKVTEKGKYVELRCDPISGHTALYWYRQSLGQGPEFLIYFQGTGAADDSGLPNDRFFAVRPEGSVSTLKIQRTERGDSAVYLCASSLARGNEQFFGPGTRLTVL.

This chain joins TRBV6-1 and TRBJ2-7, with a tentative D call TRBD2 (6 bases). From germline, CDR1 is MNHNS and CDR2 SASEGT. Trimming took off 5 bases at V and 3 bases at J, with 17 bases between the two ends. The length of the CDR3 is 15 residues. The CDR3 nucleotides are TGTGCCAGCAGTATATCAGGGCGGGGTAGCTACGAGCAGTACTTC. Translation: CASSISGRGSYEQYF.

V and J are TRBV28 and TRBJ1-2; D is undetermined. The CDR3 extends over 15 amino acids. Between the trimmed V and J ends, which lost 2 bases and 0 bases, there was a span of 10 bases. Germline V CDR1 and CDR2: MDHEN, SYDVKM. Here the CDR3 reads CASSLAGISNYGYTF. Here the CDR3 DNA reads TGTGCCAGCAGTTTAGCGGGAATCTCTAACTATGGCTACACCTTC.

The rearrangement uses TRBV11-3 and TRBJ2-6, with no clear D. The V end lost 3 bases, the J end lost 1 base, and 7 bases lay between the germline ends. CDR3 length: 15 residues. Germline values: CDR1 SGHNT, CDR2 YENEEA. The CDR3 bases are TGTGCCAGCAGCTTGGGTGTATCTGGGGCCAACGTCCTGACTTTC. The encoded protein is CASSLGVSGANVLTF.